This TCR beta chain is from a study of cytomegalovirus exposure and HLA in healthy donors. This clone was recorded only once. The antigen remains undetermined. The primer mix had 60 Vbeta and 13 Jbeta primers. Sequencing was performed with immunoSEQ multiplex PCR; in TCRdb, only in-frame clones are kept and a portion is missing. The top ten hold 22% of the sample, which has some 110,000 clones, approximately 78% seen once. General observations from the study: Most likely, a cluster of highly shared sequence variants arose as a sequencing artifact. Previously analyzed data showed that most TCR beta V segments were productive at a frequency of about 87% or about 30%. Later analysis identified around 15,000 TCR beta sequences associated with HLA alleles, using a false discovery rate threshold of 0.05.

V lost 0 bases and J 5 bases, leaving 14 bases between the germline ends. The CDR3 runs 16 residues. Germline V lookup: CDR1 LNHNV, CDR2 YYDKDF (reference sequence). At the time of sampling, donors were nominally healthy, though unrecorded immune exposures were likely. The source is a young man in good health and CMV-seropositive. The material sequenced was PBMCs. This sequence joins TRBV15 and TRBJ1-5; perhaps TRBD1 as D (6 bases). As DNA, the CDR3 is TGTGCCACCAGCAGAGATCTTATACAGGGACATCAGCCCCAGCATTTT. It translates to CATSRDLIQGHQPQHF.